This is a list of T cell receptor beta chains from one sample in a study of cytomegalovirus exposure and HLA in healthy donors. Profiling relied on immunoSEQ multiplex PCR, and the TCRdb table lists in-frame clones only, not all of them. The table shows hundreds of thousands of clones, with approximately 90% occurring only once. The sequenced sample consisted of PBMCs. These receptors originate from a woman between 18 and 29 years old in good health and CMV-seronegative. CDR3s include the opening cysteine and the closing phenylalanine or tryptophan. A D gene is named only where the DNA matches it firmly. The size entry is marked missing in some rows and otherwise reads once, few, many or a size class.

d_call	j_call	v_call	clone_size	cdr3_nt	cdr3_aa
-	TRBJ2-5	TRBV7-7	once	TGTGCCAGCAGCTTATCCAGCCCAGGGGCGGGGACCCAGTACTTC	CASSLSSPGAGTQYF
TRBD2	TRBJ2-1	TRBV6-1	-	TGTGCCAGCAGCACCGGGACTAGCGGGAGGCAAGAGCAGTTCTTC	CASSTGTSGRQEQFF
TRBD1	TRBJ1-5	TRBV6-5	once	TGTGCCAGCAGGAGCAGGGGGCTAGGGAATCAGCCCCAGCATTTT	CASRSRGLGNQPQHF
-	TRBJ2-6	TRBV6-6	-	TGTGCCAGCAGTTACTCGTCATCTGGGGCCAACGTCCTGACTTTC	CASSYSSSGANVLTF
-	TRBJ2-7	TRBV7-8	-	TGTGCCAGCACCCCCACACAGGGTCTAAACGAGCAGTACTTC	CASTPTQGLNEQYF
-	TRBJ2-7	TRBV4-2	-	TGTGCCAGCAGCCAGGGGAGAAACGAGCAGTACTTC	CASSQGRNEQYF
TRBD1	TRBJ1-3	TRBV6-5	-	TGTGCCAGCAGCCGGACAGGGACCTCTGGAAACACCATATATTTT	CASSRTGTSGNTIYF
-	TRBJ1-2	TRBV6-5	-	TGTGCCAGCAGTTACGGGCAGAATAACTATGGCTACACCTTC	CASSYGQNNYGYTF
-	TRBJ1-2	TRBV11-3	-	TGTGCCCCTCGGAACCTGGAGGGTTATGGCTACACCTTC	CAPRNLEGYGYTF
-	TRBJ2-7	TRBV7-9	-	TGTGCCAGCACCTCAGTTGGCGGCGAGGCCTCCTACGAGCAGTACTTC	CASTSVGGEASYEQYF
TRBD1	TRBJ1-1	TRBV2	-	TGTGCCAACCAGGGGGCTCGGACTGAAGCTTTCTTT	CANQGARTEAFF
TRBD2	TRBJ2-7	TRBV15	-	TGTGCCACCAGCAGAGAGCCGCGGGGGGGATACGAGCAGTACTTC	CATSREPRGGYEQYF
TRBD1	TRBJ2-1	TRBV4-2	-	TGTGCCAGCAGCCCCTATGGACAGGGGTCGAGGGCCAATGAGCAGTTCTTC	CASSPYGQGSRANEQFF
-	TRBJ1-3	TRBV4-1	-	TGCGCCAGCAGCCAAGAGGAGAACCCACACCCTGCCGGAAACACCATATATTTT	CASSQEENPHPAGNTIYF
TRBD1	TRBJ2-3	TRBV6-4	-	TGTGCCAGCAGTGACTCCGGGACAGGGGGCGCAGATACGCAGTATTTT	CASSDSGTGGADTQYF
-	TRBJ2-7	TRBV6-5	-	TGTGCCAGCAGTCGGACAGTGGGGGTCGAGCAGTACTTC	CASSRTVGVEQYF
-	TRBJ1-6	TRBV5-4	-	TGTGCCAGCAGCGCCCGCCGGGACTTAGCTAATAATTCACCCCTCCACTTT	CASSARRDLANNSPLHF
TRBD2	TRBJ2-3	TRBV4-2	-	TGTGCCAGCAGCCAAGTAGGTTCTAGCGGGAGCACAGATACGCAGTATTTT	CASSQVGSSGSTDTQYF
-	TRBJ1-4	TRBV4-3	-	TGCGCCAGCAGCCAGCTAGGTGGTGAAAAACTGTTTTTT	CASSQLGGEKLFF
TRBD1	TRBJ2-7	TRBV19	-	TGTGCCAAGGACAGGGTATACGAGCAGTACTTC	CAKDRVYEQYF
TRBD2	TRBJ2-3	TRBV4-2	-	TGTGCCAGCAGCCAACCTAGCGGGAGTATAGATACGCAGTATTTT	CASSQPSGSIDTQYF
-	TRBJ1-1	TRBV7-3	-	TGTGCCAGCAGCTCCTTCGCCGGGACAAAGAACACTGAAGCTTTCTTT	CASSSFAGTKNTEAFF
-	TRBJ1-2	TRBV7-2	-	TGTGCCAGCAGCCAAAGCCCTGTGTCTCTCTATGGCTACACCTTC	CASSQSPVSLYGYTF
-	TRBJ2-4	TRBV21-1	once	TGTGCCAGCAGCCCTTTATTGAGCGGGCGATGCAAAAACATTCAGTACTTC	CASSPLLSGRCKNIQYF
-	TRBJ1-6	TRBV6-5	-	TGTGCCAGCAGTTACCAACAGGGCCCTAATTCACCCCTCCACTTT	CASSYQQGPNSPLHF
-	TRBJ1-1	TRBV7-9	-	TGTGCCAGCAGCTCCTGGGAAGGGGATTTCACTGAAGCTTTCTTT	CASSSWEGDFTEAFF
-	TRBJ1-2	TRBV15	once	TGTGCCACCAGTCCTGAGAGAGCCTTTAACTATGGCTACACCTTC	CATSPERAFNYGYTF
-	TRBJ2-2	TRBV25-1	-	TGTGCCAGCCCCCCCACTAGTTCCGACACCGGGGAGCTGTTTTTT	CASPPTSSDTGELFF
TRBD1	TRBJ2-1	TRBV11-2	-	TGTGCCAGCAGCCCCACAGGGGTCAATGAGCAGTTCTTC	CASSPTGVNEQFF
-	TRBJ1-4	TRBV5-1	-	TGCGCCAGCAGCCAGGGCCATCAGGAAAAACTGTTTTTT	CASSQGHQEKLFF
-	TRBJ1-2	TRBV5-6	-	TGTGCCAGCAGCTCGAATTTGGCAGGGGTTGGCATAAACTATGGCTACACCTTC	CASSSNLAGVGINYGYTF
-	TRBJ1-5	TRBV6-5	-	TGTGCCGTACAGGGTCCAAATCAGCCCCAGCATTTT	CAVQGPNQPQHF
-	TRBJ1-2	TRBV5-4	-	TGTGCCAGCAGCTTGGGTTCCGGGTCTACCTATGGCTACACCTTC	CASSLGSGSTYGYTF
-	TRBJ1-1	TRBV27	-	TGTGCCAGCGTCGGGGGGGTATGGAACACTGAAGCTTTCTTT	CASVGGVWNTEAFF
-	TRBJ2-4	TRBV13	-	TGTGCCAGCAGCCCCCCGCCCCTAAGCAAAAACATTCAGTACTTC	CASSPPPLSKNIQYF
TRBD1	TRBJ2-3	TRBV11-2	-	TGTGCCAGCAGCTTAGGCCCAGGGGGAGGCACAGATACGCAGTATTTT	CASSLGPGGGTDTQYF
TRBD2	TRBJ2-6	TRBV18	-	TGTGCCAGCTCACCGACTAGCGGGCTCTCTGGGGCCAACGTCCTGACTTTC	CASSPTSGLSGANVLTF
-	TRBJ2-3	TRBV6-4	few	TGTGCCAGCAGTGACTCGGTGGGAGGTTTAGATACGCAGTATTTT	CASSDSVGGLDTQYF
TRBD1	TRBJ1-2	TRBV11-2	once	TGTGCCAGCAACCCGCCCCCGGGACAGAGAACTTATGGCTACACCTTC	CASNPPPGQRTYGYTF
TRBD1	TRBJ1-5	TRBV19	-	TGTGCCAGTAGTATTAGGGACAGTGGTCAGCCCCAGCATTTT	CASSIRDSGQPQHF
-	TRBJ1-3	TRBV9	medium-sized	TGTGCCAGCGCACAGGGCTCTGGAAACACCATATATTTT	CASAQGSGNTIYF
-	TRBJ1-2	TRBV7-9	-	TGTGCCAGCAGCCCCGGGGGGACCGATGGCTACACCTTC	CASSPGGTDGYTF
TRBD2	TRBJ2-3	TRBV5-1	-	TGCGCCAGCAGCTTTACTAGCGGGAGTGGAAATACGCAGTATTTT	CASSFTSGSGNTQYF
TRBD2	TRBJ2-7	TRBV2	-	TGTGCCAGCAGCGGACTAGTCCAGGACTACGAGCAGTACTTC	CASSGLVQDYEQYF
-	TRBJ1-4	TRBV9	-	TGTGCCAGCAGCACAGGGAGGGATGAAAAACTGTTTTTT	CASSTGRDEKLFF
-	TRBJ2-5	TRBV6-9	once	TGTGCCAGCAGGTCCCTCTCGGGGGAGAGGAGGGAGACCCAGTACTTC	CASRSLSGERRETQYF
TRBD2	TRBJ2-5	TRBV2	-	TGTGCCAGCAGCGCCCGTAGCGGGGAGACCCAGTACTTC	CASSARSGETQYF
TRBD1	TRBJ2-7	TRBV15	-	TGTGCCACCAGCGTTGACAGGGGGCTTGGGCAGTACTTC	CATSVDRGLGQYF